This passage covers 7 T cell receptor beta chains from one sample sequenced in a study of T cell responses to AZD1222 COVID-19 vaccine. Using immunoSEQ multiplex PCR, the repertoire was profiled, and TCRdb retains in-frame clones only, with some absent. The sample consists of 120,000 or so clones, around 85% of them appearing once. The source material was peripheral blood, sampled on day 0 of AZD1222 vaccination. The receptors were sampled from an adult in good health.

In its sample, this clone was seen a few times. The rearrangement links TRBV11-2 to TRBJ1-2, with no clear D. The CDR3 totals 15 residues. Germline loops: CDR1 SGHAT, CDR2 FQNNGV. Trimming stripped 5 bases from V and 4 bases from J, with 17 bases between. DNA for the CDR3: TGTGCCAGCAGCCCCGCCCAAGCCCTGACCTATGGCTACACCTTC. It yields the protein CASSPAQALTYGYTF.

This chain links TRBV5-4 with TRBJ1-1; D might be TRBD1 (5 bases). This CDR3 contains 15 residues. V was clipped by 1 base and J by 2 bases, with 12 bases between them. Germline loops: CDR1 SGHNT, CDR2 YYREEE (reference sequence). The CDR3: CASSLWEGFNTEAFF. CDR3 DNA sequence: TGTGCCAGCAGCTTGTGGGAGGGGTTTAACACTGAAGCTTTCTTT.

This chain uses TRBV3-1 (or the pseudogene TRBV3-2) with TRBJ1-2, with D possibly matching TRBD1 (5 bases). Germline lookup yields CDR1 LGHDT and CDR2 YNNKEL (reference sequence). The length of the CDR3 is 13 residues. Trimming stripped 2 bases from V and 7 bases from J, with 11 bases between. The CDR3 loop reads CASSQPLGGGYTF. CDR3 nucleotides: TGTGCCAGCAGCCAACCCCTCGGGGGTGGCTACACCTTC.

About this clone: Other DNA sequences in this sample translate to the same CDR3. The chain employs TRBV3-1 (or the pseudogene TRBV3-2) and TRBJ2-3, with 10 nucleotides matching TRBD2. Looked up from germline, CDR1 is LGHDT and CDR2 is YNNKEL (reference sequence). This CDR3 has 14 residues. J was trimmed by 3 bases and V by 4 bases; bases with no gene match: 1. CDR3 coding DNA: TGTGCCAGCAGCCCTAGCGGGGGAACAGATACGCAGTATTTT. Its protein is CASSPSGGTDTQYF.

The chain employs TRBV3-1 (or the pseudogene TRBV3-2) and TRBJ2-1; D call uncertain. Trimming cost V 8 bases and J 7 bases, with 18 bases left between them. The CDR3 extends over 14 amino acids. Germline V gene sequence: CDR1 LGHDT, CDR2 YNNKEL (reference sequence). CDR3 sequence: CASGVSDRSNEQFF. The CDR3 region has the DNA TGTGCCAGCGGCGTCAGCGACCGGAGTAATGAGCAGTTCTTC.

A single count supports this clone. This chain joins TRBV27 and TRBJ2-7; 9 nucleotides line up with TRBD1. Germline CDR1 and CDR2: MNHEY and SMNVEV (reference sequence). J gave up 5 bases and V 0 bases, and 2 bases lay outside the gene matches. The CDR3 covers 14 residues. In nucleotides, the CDR3 is TGTGCCAGCAGTTTATCGACAGGGGGGCACGAGCAGTACTTC. The encoded protein is CASSLSTGGHEQYF.

The V gene is TRBV15, the J gene TRBJ1-2, with D unresolved. V was clipped by 4 bases and J by 5 bases, with 14 bases between them. CDR1 and CDR2 from the germline V gene are LNHNV and YYDKDF (reference sequence). CDR3 length: 14 amino acids. The CDR3 reads CATSTTRETYGYTF. Here the CDR3 DNA reads TGTGCCACCAGCACAACCCGGGAGACTTATGGCTACACCTTC.